The 20 T cell receptor beta chains listed next were all sequenced from one sample in a study of breast tumors, draining lymph nodes, adjacent tissues (dated by TCRdb to about 2016). Lymph node samples were obtained from the axillary draining lymph nodes of breast cancer patients. The library was generated by multiplex PCR. The sample was run on an Illumina HiSeq 2000. TCRdb handled the public reads itself, with Q25 trimming in fastp and clone calling in MiXCR, and kept productive beta chains. Merged by CDR3 protein, the rows form single entries marked with the most common genes and DNA. The sample table holds 150,000 to 200,000 distinct CDR3 sequences, of which 30% to 35% were seen once. Jointly, the top ten make up 3% to 4.5% of the sample. Sequenced sample: axillary lymph node tissue. These receptors were collected from a female donor with breast cancer. Some clones in this sample may be carry-over from other donors' samples.

About this clonotype itself: A much larger clone differs from this one at a single base, so this may be a read error. This chain joins TRBV7-2 and TRBJ1-2; D is possibly TRBD1 (5 bases). CDR1 is SGHTA, CDR2 FQGNSA, per germline. The CDR3 extends over 15 amino acids. CDR3 coding DNA: TGTGCCAGCAGCTTATACCAGGGAGTGAACTATGGCTACCCCTTC. As protein: CASSLYQGVNYGYPF.

A note on this clonotype: A much larger clone lies one base from this, so it may be a read error. The CDR3 is CANSYREGPDTQYF. CDR3 in DNA: TGTGCCAACAGTTACCGGGAGGGCCCAGATACGCAGTATTTT. J is TRBJ2-3 and V is TRBV6-2 or TRBV6-3; 8 bases are shared with TRBD2. The CDR3 has 14 amino acids. Germline V gene lookup returns CDR1 MNHEY and CDR2 SVGEGT.

The DNA of the CDR3 is TGCGCCAGCAGCGCGCTAGAGGGGTCTCCCGAGCAGTACTTC. Protein sequence: CASSALEGSPEQYF. The chain joins TRBV5-1 to TRBJ2-7; either TRBD1 or TRBD2 may supply D (5 bases each). Trimming removed 4 bases at V and 6 bases at J, with 17 bases between. This CDR3 region has 14 residues. The germline V gene encodes CDR1 SGHRS and CDR2 YFSETQ.

This clonotype occurred many times. The chain uses TRBV20-1 and TRBJ1-5; D remains ambiguous. CDR1 and CDR2 from the germline V gene are DFQATT and SNEGSKA (reference sequence). Trimming removed 1 base from V and 3 bases from J, with 10 bases in between. The CDR3 is made up of 14 amino acids. The CDR3 here is CSARVASNNQPQHF. As DNA, the CDR3 is TGCAGTGCTAGAGTGGCCAGTAACAATCAGCCCCAGCATTTT.

This clonotype was seen many times. The chain employs TRBV2 and TRBJ1-2, with 9 bases lining up with TRBD1. The CDR3 runs to 14 residues. V lost 8 bases, J lost 3 bases, and 7 bases stayed unmatched. Germline CDR1 reads SNHLY; CDR2 reads FYNNEI. CDR3 loop: CASGPDRGDYGYTF. In DNA form, the CDR3 reads TGTGCCAGCGGCCCAGACAGGGGGGACTATGGCTACACCTTC.

In the case of this clonotype: Since a much larger clone is just one base distant, this may be a read error. CDR3 in DNA: TGTGCCAGCGGCCAAGTGGTCGCAGGGGCCCTGAGGGATGGCTACACCTTC. It yields the protein CASGQVVAGALRDGYTF. The J gene is TRBJ1-2, the V gene TRBV3-1; D is possibly TRBD1 (6 bases). The CDR3 is 17 residues long. Germline V gene data show CDR1 as LGHDT and CDR2 as YNNKEL (reference sequence). Together with reference TRBV3-1 and TRBJ1-2, the CDR3 gives the full variable domain: DTAVSQTPKYLVTQMGNDKSIKCEQNLGHDTMYWYKQDSKKFLKIMFSYNNKELIINETVPNRFSPKSPDKAHLNLHINSLELGDSAVYFCASGQVVAGALRDGYTFGSGTRLTVV.

This clonotype was seen at least ten times. The chain links TRBV24-1 to TRBJ2-1; unclear D gene. The CDR3 totals 13 residues. Germline-derived CDR1 and CDR2 are KGHDR and SFDVKD. Trimming took 7 bases from V and 5 from J, leaving 11 bases between them. In DNA, the CDR3 is TGTGCCACCAGGTCCGACGGCCACAATGAGCAGTTCTTC. Its protein is CATRSDGHNEQFF.

This clonotype was picked up a small number of times. The CDR3 loop reads CASSLTGFDTEAFF. The CDR3 DNA follows: TGTGCCAGCAGCTTGACAGGGTTTGACACTGAAGCTTTCTTT. The chain recombines TRBV7-3 with TRBJ1-1; 7 bases agree with TRBD1. There are 14 residues in the CDR3. The germline V gene has CDR1 SGHTA and CDR2 FQGTGA. Trimming took 3 bases from V and 3 from J; bases not matched to a gene: 4.

This clonotype was observed at least ten times. This chain uses TRBV4-1 with TRBJ2-5, with D possibly TRBD1 on 5 matching bases. The length of the CDR3 is 15 residues. Germline CDR1 is MGHRA and CDR2 is YSYEKL. The germline V and J ends were trimmed by 5 bases and 2 bases, with 15 bases remaining between them. The CDR3 nucleotides are TGCGCCAGCAGCATTCGGCAGGGCCCTCAAGAGACCCAGTACTTC. This gives the protein CASSIRQGPQETQYF.

The rearrangement links TRBV28 to TRBJ2-7, with D perhaps given as TRBD1 or TRBD2 (5 bases each). The CDR3 consists of 14 residues. With 6 bases removed from V and 2 bases from J, the gap between germline ends came to 14 bases. The germline V gene has CDR1 MDHEN and CDR2 SYDVKM. In nucleotides, the CDR3 is TGTGCCAGCAGAGCCCCGGGGCCGACCTACGAGCAGTACTTC. Protein: CASRAPGPTYEQYF.

Ten or more counts support this clonotype. This may be a read error: a much more frequent sequence differs by one nucleotide. This is likely a read error, given that the CDR3 carries no conserved phenylalanine or tryptophan at its end. This chain uses TRBV19 with TRBJ2-5; 8 positions match TRBD2. The CDR3 length is 16 residues. The V gene's germline CDR1 is LNHDA and CDR2 SQIVND (reference sequence). V lost 5 bases and J lost 4; bases outside the gene matches: 12. The CDR3 spells CASSPPGVSGIETQYS. DNA for the CDR3: TGTGCCAGTAGTCCTCCTGGGGTTAGCGGGATAGAGACCCAGTACTCC.

There are a few counts of this clonotype. It may be a read error: a sequence one base away is much more abundant. The chain recombines TRBV7-3 with TRBJ2-7; 9 bases are a match to TRBD2. Germline CDR1 and CDR2: SGHTA and FQGTGA. The CDR3 totals 15 residues. Trimming cost V 5 bases and J 6 bases; bases outside gene matches: 11. The CDR3 is CASSPGAGGLCEQYF. The CDR3 region has the DNA TGTGCCAGCAGCCCCGGAGCGGGAGGTTTGTGCGAGCAGTACTTC.

This clonotype showed up just once. The chain uses TRBV7-2 and TRBJ2-3, with no clear D. The germline V gene encodes CDR1 SGHTA and CDR2 FQGNSA. V lost 1 base to trimming and J lost 2 bases, with 7 bases between them. The CDR3 spans 14 residues. CDR3 DNA sequence: TGTGCCAGCAGCTTAGGCCAACTCACAGATACGCAGTATTTT. It specifies CASSLGQLTDTQYF.

A remark on this clonotype: The final CDR3 position lacks the conserved phenylalanine or tryptophan, pointing to a likely read error. This chain links TRBV15 with TRBJ2-3; D gene ambiguous. CDR1 is LNHNV and CDR2 is YYDKDF in the germline V gene (reference sequence). The CDR3 has 16 residues. DNA of the CDR3: TGCGCCACCAGCAGAGATCGTACCAGTATCACAGATACGCAGTATTCT. This translates into CATSRDRTSITDTQYS.

In this sample, this clonotype turned up many times. The chain is built from TRBV12-3 or TRBV12-4 and TRBJ2-1; D is ambiguous. The CDR3 is 14 amino acids. V lost 5 bases and J 2 bases, leaving 10 bases between the germline ends. The DNA of the CDR3 is TGTGCCAGCAGTAACAGAGCCACCTACAATGAGCAGTTCTTC. As protein: CASSNRATYNEQFF.

This clonotype showed up many times. The rearrangement links TRBV9 to TRBJ2-7; no definite D call. Trimming took off 4 bases at V and 2 bases at J, with 13 bases between the two ends. Germline values: CDR1 SGDLS, CDR2 YYNGEE. This CDR3 spans 14 amino acids. Here the CDR3 reads CASSPSGVTYEQYF. The CDR3 DNA reads as TGTGCCAGCAGCCCCTCTGGAGTGACCTACGAGCAGTACTTC.

Concerning this clonotype itself: Given a much more abundant clone one base away, this may be a read error. The rearrangement links TRBV6-6 to TRBJ2-5; D ambiguous. Germline V gives CDR1 MNHNY, CDR2 SVGAGI (reference sequence). V was cut by 7 bases and J by 0 bases, with 15 bases left in between. This CDR3 has 15 residues. The CDR3 nucleotides are TGTGCCAGCACCCTCGGGCCCCTGTACCAAGAGACCCAGTACTTC. This translates into CASTLGPLYQETQYF.

This clonotype appeared a few times. It may be a read error: a sequence one base away is much more abundant. The rearrangement links TRBV5-4 to TRBJ2-5; D is perhaps TRBD1 (6 bases). Germline values: CDR1 SGHNT, CDR2 YYREEE (reference sequence). The V end lost 4 bases, the J end lost 5 bases, and 21 bases lay between the germline ends. CDR3 size: 16 residues. The CDR3 reads CASSRGGPGGLETQYF. The CDR3 coding sequence is TGTGCCAGCAGCCGAGGGGGACCGGGTGGGTTGGAGACCCAGTACTTC.

This clonotype occurred many times. The chain employs TRBV12-3 or TRBV12-4 and TRBJ2-7; no definite D call. The CDR3 spans 14 residues. Trimming pared 1 base from V and 7 bases from J, leaving 14 bases between. CDR3 loop: CASSLGTGVGEQYF. The CDR3 DNA is TGTGCCAGCAGTTTAGGGACGGGTGTAGGAGAGCAGTACTTC.

V is TRBV7-8 and J is TRBJ1-1; no firm D call. The CDR3 is made up of 13 amino acids. Trimming cost V 2 bases and J 1 base, with 5 bases left between them. Germline CDR1 SGHVS, CDR2 FQNEAQ. CDR3 DNA: TGTGCCAGCAGCTTACGGAAGAACACTGAAGCTTTCTTT. Its translation is CASSLRKNTEAFF.